The clone carrying this TCR beta chain was counted many times. Its antigen is still unknown. The data stem from a study of human T cells and chemical hapten exposure. The study, taken as a whole, reports: With alopecia, donors may have immune responses unlike healthy people's.

Described time point: patch test 1, 2 weeks after DPC sensitization. Treatment here: therapeutic diphenylcyclopropenone sensitization with weekly scalp DPC. TCRdb ran MiXCR on the RACE reads and lists one entry per CDR3 protein. The profile shows under 450,000 distinct CDR3 sequences, about 4.8% of them singletons. V lost 2 bases and J 5 bases, leaving 6 bases between the germline ends. The CDR3 is 12 residues long. Germline V gene data show CDR1 as SQVTM and CDR2 as ANQGSEA. The chain employs TRBV29-1 and TRBJ2-2; D is unclear. Sequences were derived from whole blood, sampled in connection with sensitization to the hapten diphenylcyclopropenone (DPC). The receptor was derived from a woman aged 50 to 60 with alopecia areata. Some clones in this sample may be carry-over from other donors' samples. Written as DNA, the CDR3 is TGCAGCGTTGAATTAGCTACCGGGGAGCTGTTTTTT. Protein product: CSVELATGELFF.